The clone carrying this TCR beta chain has more than one count but fewer than ten. Its antigen is unidentified. MiXCR, run by TCRdb on the reads, gives a single entry per CDR3 protein. The sample includes 480,000 or so distinct CDR3 sequences, approximately 10% seen only once; the top ten take roughly a tenth. Germline-derived CDR1 and CDR2 are LGHNA and YNFKEQ. The V and J ends lost 4 bases and 3 bases respectively, with 12 bases between them. There are 15 residues in the CDR3. The sample belongs to a study of T cell repertoires in cytomegalovirus infection. Across the study: Matching HLA type and CMV infection were both indicated by public TCR beta signatures. General study findings and limits: Cumulative frequency (of public TCR beta family members) identified carriers of CMV plus the relevant HLA. There were HLA-C-restricted CMV-specific TCR beta clonotypes dominating the ex vivo response.

The sequence came from a human donor in good health (CMV status not recorded). Some clones in this sample may be carry-over from other donors' samples. The material sequenced was PBMCs. The chain has TRBV4-2 and TRBJ2-2; possible D gene TRBD2, 6 bases. CDR3: CASSLRLGDTGELFF. In DNA form, the CDR3 reads TGTGCCAGCAGCCTTCGACTAGGGGACACCGGGGAGCTGTTTTTT.